Below are 4 T cell receptor beta chains sequenced from a single sample in a study of cytomegalovirus exposure and HLA in healthy donors. Sequencing used immunoSEQ multiplex PCR; TCRdb keeps in-frame clones, though not all of them. This sample has about 160,000 clones, with about 95% found just once. Sequenced input: PBMCs. Source of these receptors: a woman under 30 in good health and CMV-seronegative.

The chain carries TRBV5-1 and TRBJ2-1; 9 bases agree with TRBD1. The CDR3 is 16 amino acids. CDR1 SGHRS and CDR2 YFSETQ come from the germline V gene. V lost 4 bases and J lost 7; bases outside the gene matches: 12. CDR3 loop: CASSQQGATPLNEQFF. The CDR3 DNA sequence: TGCGCCAGCAGCCAACAGGGGGCCACTCCCCTAAATGAGCAGTTCTTC.

V usage is TRBV27 and J usage is TRBJ1-4; 10 bases map to TRBD1. The CDR3 contains 16 residues. In germline, CDR1 is MNHEY, CDR2 SMNVEV (reference sequence). Trimming took 3 bases from V and 7 from J; bases not matched to a gene: 8. The chain's CDR3 is CASSFSGTGELEKLFF. The DNA of the CDR3 is TGTGCCAGCAGTTTTTCCGGGACAGGGGAACTTGAAAAACTGTTTTTT.

The chain uses TRBV6-5 and TRBJ2-7; a weak D match, TRBD1 (5 bases). Trimming removed 6 bases at V and 0 bases at J, with 15 bases between. CDR1 and CDR2 (germline): MNHEY, SVGAGI. The CDR3 has 15 amino acids. In DNA, the CDR3 is TGTGCCAGCAGCCCAGAAAGACAGTACTCCTACGAGCAGTACTTC. Its protein product is CASSPERQYSYEQYF.

The chain has TRBV29-1 and TRBJ1-5, with D unresolved. V lost 6 bases to trimming and J lost 0 bases, with 9 bases between them. Germline V gives CDR1 SQVTM, CDR2 ANQGSEA. The CDR3 consists of 13 residues. CDR3 nucleotide sequence: TGCAGCGTCGGGGATTATAGCAATCAGCCCCAGCATTTT. Its protein product is CSVGDYSNQPQHF.